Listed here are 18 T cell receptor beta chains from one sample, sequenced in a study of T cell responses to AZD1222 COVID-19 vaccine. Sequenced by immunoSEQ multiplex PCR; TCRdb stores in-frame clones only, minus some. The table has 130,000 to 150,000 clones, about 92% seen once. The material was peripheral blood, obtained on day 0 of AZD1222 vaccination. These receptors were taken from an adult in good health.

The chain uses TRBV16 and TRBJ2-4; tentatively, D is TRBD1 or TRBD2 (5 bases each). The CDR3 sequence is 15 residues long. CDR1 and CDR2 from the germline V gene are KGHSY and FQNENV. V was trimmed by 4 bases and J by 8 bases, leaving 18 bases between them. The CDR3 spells CASSPSGGRGDIQYF. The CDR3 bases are TGTGCCAGCAGCCCCTCTGGAGGTCGAGGGGACATTCAGTACTTC.

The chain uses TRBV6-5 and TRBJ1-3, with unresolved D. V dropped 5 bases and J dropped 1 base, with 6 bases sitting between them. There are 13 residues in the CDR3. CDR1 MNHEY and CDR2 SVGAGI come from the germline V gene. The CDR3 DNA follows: TGTGCCAGCAGTATCAGTTCTGGAAACACCATATATTTT. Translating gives CASSISSGNTIYF.

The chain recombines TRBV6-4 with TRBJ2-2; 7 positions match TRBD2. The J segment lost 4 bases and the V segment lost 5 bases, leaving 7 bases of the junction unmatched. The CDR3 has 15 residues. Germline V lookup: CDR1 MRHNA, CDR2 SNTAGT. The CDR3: CASSPAWGGTGELFF. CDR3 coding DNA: TGTGCCAGCAGTCCCGCCTGGGGGGGCACCGGGGAGCTGTTTTTT.

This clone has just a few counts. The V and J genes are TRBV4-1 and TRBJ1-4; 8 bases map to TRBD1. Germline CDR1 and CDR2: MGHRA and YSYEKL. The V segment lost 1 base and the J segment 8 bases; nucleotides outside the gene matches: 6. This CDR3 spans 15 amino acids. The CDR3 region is CASSQGSAGGEKLFF. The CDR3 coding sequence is TGCGCCAGCAGCCAAGGTAGTGCAGGGGGCGAAAAACTGTTTTTT.

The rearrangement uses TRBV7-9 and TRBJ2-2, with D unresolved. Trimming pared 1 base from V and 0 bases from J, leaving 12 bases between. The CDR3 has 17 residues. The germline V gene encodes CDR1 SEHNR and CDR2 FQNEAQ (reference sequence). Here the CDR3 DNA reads TGTGCCAGCAGCTTAGTCCAGGACCTACCGAACACCGGGGAGCTGTTTTTT. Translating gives CASSLVQDLPNTGELFF. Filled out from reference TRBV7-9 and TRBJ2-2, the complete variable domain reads DTGVSQNPRHKITKRGQNVTFRCDPISEHNRLYWYRQTLGQGPEFLTYFQNEAQLEKSRLLSDRFSAERPKGSFSTLEIQRTEQGDSAMYLCASSLVQDLPNTGELFFGEGSRLTVL.

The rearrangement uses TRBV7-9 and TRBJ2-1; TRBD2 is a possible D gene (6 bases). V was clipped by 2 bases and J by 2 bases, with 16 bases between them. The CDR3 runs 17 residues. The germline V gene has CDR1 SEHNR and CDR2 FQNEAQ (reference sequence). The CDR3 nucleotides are TGTGCCAGCAGCTTATACGGCGGGACCTCTGCCTACAATGAGCAGTTCTTC. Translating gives CASSLYGGTSAYNEQFF.

The chain's CDR3 is CASSYSGTGGHSGANVLTF. In DNA form, the CDR3 reads TGCGCCAGCAGTTACTCCGGGACAGGGGGTCACTCTGGGGCCAACGTCCTGACTTTC. V and J are TRBV23-1 and TRBJ2-6, with 11 bases matching TRBD1. TRBV23-1 carries the ORF label, with uncertain function. Losses at the gene ends were 5 bases for V and 0 bases for J; bases not matched to a gene: 9. The CDR3 is 19 residues long.

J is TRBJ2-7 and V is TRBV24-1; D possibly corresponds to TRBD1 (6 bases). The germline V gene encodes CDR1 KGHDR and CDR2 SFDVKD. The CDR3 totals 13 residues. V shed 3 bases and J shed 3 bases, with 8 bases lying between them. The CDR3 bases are TGTGCCACCAGTGATCCAGGGGACTACGAGCAGTACTTC. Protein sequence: CATSDPGDYEQYF.

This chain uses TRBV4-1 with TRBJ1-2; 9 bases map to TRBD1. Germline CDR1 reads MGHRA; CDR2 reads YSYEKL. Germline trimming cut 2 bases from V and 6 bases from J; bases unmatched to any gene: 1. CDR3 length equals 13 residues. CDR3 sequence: CASSQWTGDGYTF. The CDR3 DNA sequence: TGCGCCAGCAGCCAATGGACAGGGGATGGCTACACCTTC.

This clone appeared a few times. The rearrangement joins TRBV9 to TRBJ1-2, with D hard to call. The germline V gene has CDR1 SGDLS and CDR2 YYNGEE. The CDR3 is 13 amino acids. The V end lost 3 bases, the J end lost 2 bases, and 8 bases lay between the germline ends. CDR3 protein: CASSAAGNYGYTF. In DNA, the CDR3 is TGTGCCAGCAGCGCGGCCGGAAACTATGGCTACACCTTC.

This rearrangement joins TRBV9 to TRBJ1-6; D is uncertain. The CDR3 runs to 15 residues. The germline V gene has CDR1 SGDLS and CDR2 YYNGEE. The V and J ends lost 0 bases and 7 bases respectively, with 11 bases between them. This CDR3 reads CASSVGVSRNSPLHF. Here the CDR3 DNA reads TGTGCCAGCAGCGTAGGCGTCAGCCGAAATTCACCCCTCCACTTT.

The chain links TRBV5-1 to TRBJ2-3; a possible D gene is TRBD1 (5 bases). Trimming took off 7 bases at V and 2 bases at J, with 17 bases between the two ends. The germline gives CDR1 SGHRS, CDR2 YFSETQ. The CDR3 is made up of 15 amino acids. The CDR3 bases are TGCGCCAGCCGCTCTGAAGGGGTCCCCACAGATACGCAGTATTTT. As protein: CASRSEGVPTDTQYF.

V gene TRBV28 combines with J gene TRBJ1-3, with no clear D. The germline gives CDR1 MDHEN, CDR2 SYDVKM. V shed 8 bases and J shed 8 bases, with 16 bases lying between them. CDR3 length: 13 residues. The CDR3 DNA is TGTGCCAGCGGAAGGGCAGCTTCTGACACCATATATTTT. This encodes CASGRAASDTIYF.

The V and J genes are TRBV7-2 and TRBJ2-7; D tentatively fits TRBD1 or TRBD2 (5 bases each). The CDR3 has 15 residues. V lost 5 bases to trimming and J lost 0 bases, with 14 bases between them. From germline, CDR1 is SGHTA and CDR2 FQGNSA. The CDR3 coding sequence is TGTGCCAGCAGCCCCTCGGGACCTCTCTCCTACGAGCAGTACTTC. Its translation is CASSPSGPLSYEQYF. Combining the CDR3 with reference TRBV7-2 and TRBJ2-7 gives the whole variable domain GAGVSQSPSNKVTEKGKDVELRCDPISGHTALYWYRQSLGQGLEFLIYFQGNSAPDKSGLPSDRFSAERTGGSVSTLTIQRTQQEDSAVYLCASSPSGPLSYEQYFGPGTRLTVT.

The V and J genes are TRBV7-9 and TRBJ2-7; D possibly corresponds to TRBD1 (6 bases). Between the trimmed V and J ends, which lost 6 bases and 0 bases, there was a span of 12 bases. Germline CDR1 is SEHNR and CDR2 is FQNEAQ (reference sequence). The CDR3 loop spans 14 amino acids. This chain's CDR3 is CASSTDRHSYEQYF. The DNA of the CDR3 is TGTGCCAGCAGTACGGACAGACACTCCTACGAGCAGTACTTC.

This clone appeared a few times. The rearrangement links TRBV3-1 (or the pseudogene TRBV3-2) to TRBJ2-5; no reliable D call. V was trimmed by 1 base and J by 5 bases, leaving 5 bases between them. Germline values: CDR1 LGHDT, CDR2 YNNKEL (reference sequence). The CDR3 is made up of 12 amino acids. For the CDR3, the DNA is TGTGCCAGCAGCCAAGGGTCGGAGACCCAGTACTTC. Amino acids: CASSQGSETQYF.

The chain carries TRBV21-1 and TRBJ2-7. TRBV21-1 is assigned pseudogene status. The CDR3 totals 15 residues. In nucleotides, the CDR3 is TGTGCCAGCAGCAAAGTGGGAAACCTTACCTACGAGCAGTACTTC. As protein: CASSKVGNLTYEQYF.

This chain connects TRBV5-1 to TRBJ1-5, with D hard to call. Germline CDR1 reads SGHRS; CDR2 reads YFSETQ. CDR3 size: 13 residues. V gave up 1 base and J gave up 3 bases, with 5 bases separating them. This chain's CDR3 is CASSLRYNQPQHF. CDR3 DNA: TGCGCCAGCAGCTTGCGGTACAATCAGCCCCAGCATTTT.